This T cell receptor beta chain derives from a study of blood T cells in healthy people across ages. Study results and caveats: Older individuals had lower TCR beta diversity per million T cells (the decline was roughly linear).

Combining a sample-barcoded 5' primer with a J-beta primer mix, a second PCR ran for 7 to 11 cycles. A single record per CDR3 protein comes from TCRdb applying MiXCR to the 5' RACE reads. The sample has over 600,000 distinct CDR3 sequences, roughly 46% seen once. Many counts were recorded for this clonotype. Its antigen is unidentified. A much larger clone lies one base from this, so it may be a read error. The sample consisted of blood. The source is a man older than 75 in good health.

The CDR3 DNA is TGTGCCAGCAGCCCCGGGACCCAAGAAGGGCTGGATGAGCAGTACTTC. It codes for CASSPGTQEGLDEQYF. The rearrangement links TRBV12-3 or TRBV12-4 to TRBJ2-7; D possibly uses TRBD1 or TRBD2 (5 bases each). Trimming stripped 6 bases from V and 7 bases from J, with 25 bases between. The CDR3 extends over 16 amino acids.